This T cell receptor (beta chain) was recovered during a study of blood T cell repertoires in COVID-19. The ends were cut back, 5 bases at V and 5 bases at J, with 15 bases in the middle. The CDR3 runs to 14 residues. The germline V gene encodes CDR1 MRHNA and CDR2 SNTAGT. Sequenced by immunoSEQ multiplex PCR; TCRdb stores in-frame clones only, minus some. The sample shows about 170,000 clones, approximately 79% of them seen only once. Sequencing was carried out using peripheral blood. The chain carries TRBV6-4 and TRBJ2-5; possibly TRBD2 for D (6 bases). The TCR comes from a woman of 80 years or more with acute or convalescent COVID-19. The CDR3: CASSWRELMETQYF. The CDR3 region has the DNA TGTGCCAGCAGTTGGAGGGAGCTTATGGAGACCCAGTACTTC.